This TCR beta chain appears in the sequencing data of a study of identical twins. MiXCR was run by TCRdb on the 5' RACE reads, yielding one entry per CDR3 protein. The profile shows around 690,000 distinct CDR3 sequences, approximately 21% of them singletons. From germline, CDR1 is SQVTM and CDR2 ANQGSEA. V was trimmed by 7 bases and J by 5 bases, leaving 17 bases between them. The CDR3 contains 13 residues. These same records also appear under a second study, on T cells expressing NK-cell markers.

The TCR was taken from a woman under 30 in good health. Input material: PBMCs. V and J are TRBV29-1 and TRBJ2-5, with D perhaps matching TRBD1 (6 bases). The chain's CDR3 is CSGQQGIGETQYF. CDR3 sequence (DNA): TGCAGCGGCCAACAGGGAATAGGGGAGACCCAGTACTTC.